Listed below are T cell receptor beta chains from one sample, sequenced in a study of blood T cell repertoires in COVID-19. Assay used: immunoSEQ multiplex PCR; TCRdb lists only in-frame clones, some missing. The table includes 410,000 or so clones, roughly 85% detected once. The source material was peripheral blood. The receptors come from a woman in her 30s with active or convalescent COVID-19. Both conserved end residues are part of each CDR3. The D gene is left open where the match is weak. Expanded clones are given a class, and other clones once, few, many or no size at all.

d_call clone_size j_call v_call cdr3_aa cdr3_nt
TRBD1 . TRBJ2-7 TRBV5-3 CARSLKKPGQRFYEQYF TGTGCCAGAAGCCTGAAAAAACCGGGACAGAGATTCTACGAGCAGTACTTC
TRBD1 . TRBJ1-2 TRBV12-3/TRBV12-4 CASSRDRDDGYTF TGTGCCAGCAGCAGGGACAGGGACGATGGCTACACCTTC
. . TRBJ1-1 TRBV7-9 CASSSPGVPEAFF TGTGCCAGCAGCTCCCCAGGGGTCCCTGAAGCTTTCTTT
TRBD1 . TRBJ2-3 TRBV20-1 CSASSRRTGVTDTQYF TGCAGTGCTAGTTCACGCCGGACAGGAGTGACAGATACGCAGTATTTT
TRBD1 . TRBJ2-7 TRBV6-5 CATFWKTGGSYEQYF TGTGCCACCTTTTGGAAGACAGGGGGTTCCTACGAGCAGTACTTC
. . TRBJ1-2 TRBV7-9 CASSFSFARATYGYTF TGTGCCAGCAGCTTTTCGTTCGCCAGGGCAACCTATGGCTACACCTTC
TRBD1 . TRBJ1-6 TRBV5-1 CASSYAGGSYNSPLHF TGCGCCAGCAGCTACGCAGGGGGATCCTATAATTCACCCCTCCACTTT
. . TRBJ2-1 TRBV5-1 CASSLGSGTPADEQFF TGCGCCAGCAGCTTGGGCTCAGGGACACCCGCGGATGAGCAGTTCTTC
. . TRBJ2-3 TRBV5-1 CASSLVAGATDTQYF TGCGCCAGCAGCTTAGTGGCGGGGGCCACAGATACGCAGTATTTT
. . TRBJ2-7 TRBV10-1 CASSEGTPSYEQYF TGCGCCAGCAGTGAAGGGACACCCTCCTACGAGCAGTACTTC
. once TRBJ1-6 TRBV10-2 CASSESADSPLHF TGCGCCAGCAGTGAGTCTGCGGATTCACCCCTCCACTTT
. . TRBJ1-3 TRBV5-5 CASSLDRSGNTIYF TGTGCCAGCAGCTTGGACAGGTCTGGAAACACCATATATTTT
. few TRBJ2-7 TRBV30 CAWSGQRSSYEQYF TGTGCCTGGAGTGGACAGAGGAGCTCCTACGAGCAGTACTTC
. . TRBJ2-1 TRBV6-2/TRBV6-3 CASSYSSSFYNEQFF TGTGCCAGCAGTTACTCGAGTTCCTTCTACAATGAGCAGTTCTTC